This paragraph covers one T cell receptor beta chain sequence. Its antigen is currently unknown. The entry originates in a study of shared clonotypes between healthy human individuals. Overall study results and limits: As a rule, naive subsets had a larger estimated richness than memory subsets.

Clones were read by immunoSEQ multiplex PCR, and TCRdb kept only the in-frame ones, dropping some. The table lists more than 2 million clones, roughly 95% of them singletons. The CDR3 extends over 12 amino acids. The ends were cut back, 3 bases at V and 15 bases at J, with 15 bases in the middle. Germline lookup yields CDR1 MNHEY and CDR2 SMNVEV (reference sequence). CD8 cells regarded as naive lacked CD45RO, were positively chosen for CCR7, and omitted terminally differentiated effector memory CD45RA+ cells. Donors, without exception, were Caucasian adults residing in Nashville, Tennessee. The J gene is TRBJ2-1, the V gene TRBV27; D possibly corresponds to TRBD2 (6 bases). The source of this sequence is a young man in good health. Some clones in this sample may be carry-over from other donors' samples. The specimen was naive CD8+ T cells from PBMCs. The CDR3 DNA follows: TGTGCCAGCAGTTTCCGGGGACTTCACCCGTTCTTC. Residues: CASSFRGLHPFF.